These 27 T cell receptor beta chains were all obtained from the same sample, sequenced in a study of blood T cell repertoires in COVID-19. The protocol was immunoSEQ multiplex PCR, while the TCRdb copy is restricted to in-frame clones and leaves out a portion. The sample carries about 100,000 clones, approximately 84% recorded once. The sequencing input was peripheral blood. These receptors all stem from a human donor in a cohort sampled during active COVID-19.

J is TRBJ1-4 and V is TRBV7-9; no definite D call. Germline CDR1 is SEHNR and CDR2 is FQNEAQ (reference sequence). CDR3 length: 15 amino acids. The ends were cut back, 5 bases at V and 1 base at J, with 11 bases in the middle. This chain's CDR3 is CASSAQDLTNEKLFF. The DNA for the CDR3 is TGTGCCAGCAGCGCTCAGGATCTAACTAATGAAAAACTGTTTTTT.

The CDR3 spells CASSPTGVGVPTEAFF. CDR3 bases: TGTGCCAGCAGCCCCACCGGGGTTGGGGTTCCCACTGAAGCTTTCTTT. The chain links TRBV7-8 to TRBJ1-1, with D unclear. The germline gives CDR1 SGHVS, CDR2 FQNEAQ. Trimming cost V 5 bases and J 4 bases, with 20 bases left between them. The CDR3 is made up of 16 amino acids.

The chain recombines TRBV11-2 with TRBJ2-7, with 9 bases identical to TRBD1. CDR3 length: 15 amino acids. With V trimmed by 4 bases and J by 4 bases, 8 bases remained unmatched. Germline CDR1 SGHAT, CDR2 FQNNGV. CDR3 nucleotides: TGTGCCAGCAGCTCACTAATGGGACAGGGATACGAGCAGTACTTC. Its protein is CASSSLMGQGYEQYF.

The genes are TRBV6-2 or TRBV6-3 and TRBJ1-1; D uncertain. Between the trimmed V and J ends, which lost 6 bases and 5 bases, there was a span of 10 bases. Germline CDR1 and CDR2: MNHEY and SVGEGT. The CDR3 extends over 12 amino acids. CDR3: CASSLRVTEAFF. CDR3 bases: TGTGCCAGCAGCCTGCGGGTGACTGAAGCTTTCTTT.

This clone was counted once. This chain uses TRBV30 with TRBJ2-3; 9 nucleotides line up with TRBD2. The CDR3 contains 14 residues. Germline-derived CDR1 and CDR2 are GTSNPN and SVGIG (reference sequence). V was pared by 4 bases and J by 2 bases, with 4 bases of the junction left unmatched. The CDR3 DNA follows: TGTGCCTGGAAGGCGGGGGGGAACACAGATACGCAGTATTTT. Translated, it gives CAWKAGGNTDTQYF.

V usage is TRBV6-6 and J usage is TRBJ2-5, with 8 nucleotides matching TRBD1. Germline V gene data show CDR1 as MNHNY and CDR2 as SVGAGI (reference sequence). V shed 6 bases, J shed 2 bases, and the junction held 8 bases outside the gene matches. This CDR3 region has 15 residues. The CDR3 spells CASRAARQGQETQYF. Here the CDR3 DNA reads TGTGCCAGCAGGGCGGCGCGACAGGGGCAAGAGACCCAGTACTTC.

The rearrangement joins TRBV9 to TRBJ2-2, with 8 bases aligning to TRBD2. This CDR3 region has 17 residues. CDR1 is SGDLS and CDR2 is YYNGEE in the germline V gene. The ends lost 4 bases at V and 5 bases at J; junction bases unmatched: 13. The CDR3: CASSLSWPGGRTGELFF. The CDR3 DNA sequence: TGTGCCAGCAGCCTCTCGTGGCCGGGGGGGCGAACCGGGGAGCTGTTTTTT.

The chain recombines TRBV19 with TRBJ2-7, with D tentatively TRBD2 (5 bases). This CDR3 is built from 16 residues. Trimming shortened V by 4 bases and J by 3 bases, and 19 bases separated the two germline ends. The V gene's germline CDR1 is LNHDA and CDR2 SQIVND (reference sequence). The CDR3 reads CASSTAAANRIYEQYF. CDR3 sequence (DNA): TGTGCCAGTAGTACGGCAGCGGCGAACCGGATCTACGAGCAGTACTTC.

The chain's CDR3 is CASSPQGREQYF. CDR3 in DNA: TGTGCCAGCAGCCCCCAGGGGCGCGAGCAGTACTTC. The chain recombines TRBV7-9 with TRBJ2-7, with D possibly matching TRBD1 (6 bases). Per germline, CDR1 SEHNR and CDR2 FQNEAQ (reference sequence). V dropped 5 bases and J dropped 6 bases, with 11 bases sitting between them. This CDR3 is built from 12 residues.

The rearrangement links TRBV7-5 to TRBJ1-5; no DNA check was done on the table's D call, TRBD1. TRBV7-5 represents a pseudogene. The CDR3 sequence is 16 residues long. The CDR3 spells CVRSLAWDSPQSAPAF. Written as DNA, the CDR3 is TGTGTCAGAAGCTTAGCGTGGGACAGCCCCCAATCAGCCCCAGCATTT.

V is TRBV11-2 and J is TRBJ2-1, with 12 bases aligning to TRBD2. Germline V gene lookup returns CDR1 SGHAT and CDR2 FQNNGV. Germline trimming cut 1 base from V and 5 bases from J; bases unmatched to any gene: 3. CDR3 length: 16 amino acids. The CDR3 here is CASSLVLAGGHNEQFF. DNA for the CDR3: TGTGCCAGCAGCTTAGTACTAGCGGGGGGCCACAATGAGCAGTTCTTC.

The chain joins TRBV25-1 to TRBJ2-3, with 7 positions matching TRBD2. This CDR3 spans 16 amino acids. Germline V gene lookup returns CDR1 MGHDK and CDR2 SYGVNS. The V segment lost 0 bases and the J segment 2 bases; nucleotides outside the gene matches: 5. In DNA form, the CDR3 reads TGTGCCAGCAGTGAATATAGGGGAGGGTACACAGATACGCAGTATTTT. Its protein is CASSEYRGGYTDTQYF.

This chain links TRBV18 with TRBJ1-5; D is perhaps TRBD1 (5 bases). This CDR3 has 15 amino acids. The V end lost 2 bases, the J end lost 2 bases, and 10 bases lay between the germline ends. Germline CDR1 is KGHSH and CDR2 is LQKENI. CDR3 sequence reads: CASSPGGGGNQPQHF. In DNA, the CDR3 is TGTGCCAGCTCACCAGGGGGAGGGGGCAATCAGCCCCAGCATTTT.

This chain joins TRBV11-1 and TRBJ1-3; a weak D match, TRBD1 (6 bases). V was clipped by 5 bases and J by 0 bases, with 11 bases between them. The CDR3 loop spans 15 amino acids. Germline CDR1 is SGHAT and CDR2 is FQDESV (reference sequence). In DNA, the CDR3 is TGTGCCAGCAGCACGGGGACAAGCTCTGGAAACACCATATATTTT. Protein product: CASSTGTSSGNTIYF.

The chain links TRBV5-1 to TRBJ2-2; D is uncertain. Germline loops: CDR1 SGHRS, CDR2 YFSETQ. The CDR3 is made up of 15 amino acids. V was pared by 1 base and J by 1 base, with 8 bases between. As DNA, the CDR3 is TGCGCCAGCAGCTTGTTTTCAGAGAACACCGGGGAGCTGTTTTTT. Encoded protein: CASSLFSENTGELFF.

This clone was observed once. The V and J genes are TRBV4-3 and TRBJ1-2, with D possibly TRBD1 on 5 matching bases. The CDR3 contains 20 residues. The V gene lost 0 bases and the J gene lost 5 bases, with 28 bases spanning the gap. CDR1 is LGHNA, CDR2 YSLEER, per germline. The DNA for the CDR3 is TGCGCCAGCAGCCAAGAGAGCCGTTCCTTGGGCGACCCTTCAGGGTATGGCTACACCTTC. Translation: CASSQESRSLGDPSGYGYTF.

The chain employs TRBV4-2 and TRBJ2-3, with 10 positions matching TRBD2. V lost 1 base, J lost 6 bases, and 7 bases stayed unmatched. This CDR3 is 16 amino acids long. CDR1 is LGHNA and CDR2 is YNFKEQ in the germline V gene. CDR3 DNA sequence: TGTGCCAGCAGCCAAGGGGTAGCGGGGGGACGGGATACGCAGTATTTT. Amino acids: CASSQGVAGGRDTQYF.

CDR3 in DNA: TGTGCCAGCGCCGTGAGCTCCTATAATTCACCCCTCCACTTT. This translates into CASAVSSYNSPLHF. The chain links TRBV2 to TRBJ1-6; D gene ambiguous. The CDR3 is 14 residues long. CDR1 is SNHLY and CDR2 is FYNNEI in the germline V gene. The V end lost 8 bases, the J end lost 0 bases, and 8 bases lay between the germline ends.

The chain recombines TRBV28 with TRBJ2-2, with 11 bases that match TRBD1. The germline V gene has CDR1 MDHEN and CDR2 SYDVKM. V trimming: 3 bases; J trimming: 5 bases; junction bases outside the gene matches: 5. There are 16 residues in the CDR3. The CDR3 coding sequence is TGTGCCAGCAGTTTTGGACAGGGGGCATATACCGGGGAGCTGTTTTTT. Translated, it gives CASSFGQGAYTGELFF.

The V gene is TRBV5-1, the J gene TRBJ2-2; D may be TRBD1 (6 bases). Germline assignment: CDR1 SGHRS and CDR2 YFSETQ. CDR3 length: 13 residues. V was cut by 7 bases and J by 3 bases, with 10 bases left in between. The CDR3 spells CASATGYTGELFF. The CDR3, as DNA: TGCGCCAGCGCTACAGGGTACACCGGGGAGCTGTTTTTT.

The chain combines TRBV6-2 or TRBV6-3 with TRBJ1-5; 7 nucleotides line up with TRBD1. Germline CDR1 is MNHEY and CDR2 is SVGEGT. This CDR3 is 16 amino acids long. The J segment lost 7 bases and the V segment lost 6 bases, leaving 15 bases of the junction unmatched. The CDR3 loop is CASSSYDDRDRQPQHF. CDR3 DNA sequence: TGTGCCAGCAGCTCCTACGACGACAGGGACCGGCAGCCCCAGCATTTT.

The DNA of the CDR3 is TGTGCCAGCAGCTTAGGTATAGCGGGGAACTCCTACGAGCAGTACTTC. This sequence encodes CASSLGIAGNSYEQYF. This chain uses TRBV7-2 with TRBJ2-7; 8 nucleotides line up with TRBD2. CDR1 is SGHTA, CDR2 FQGNSA, per germline. The CDR3 is made up of 16 amino acids. The J segment lost 0 bases and the V segment lost 1 base, leaving 5 bases of the junction unmatched.

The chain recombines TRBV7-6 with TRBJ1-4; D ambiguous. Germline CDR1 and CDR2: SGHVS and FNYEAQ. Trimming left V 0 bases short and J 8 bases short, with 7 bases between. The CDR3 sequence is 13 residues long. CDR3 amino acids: CASSLAQREKLFF. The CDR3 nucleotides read TGTGCCAGCAGCTTAGCGCAACGGGAAAAACTGTTTTTT.

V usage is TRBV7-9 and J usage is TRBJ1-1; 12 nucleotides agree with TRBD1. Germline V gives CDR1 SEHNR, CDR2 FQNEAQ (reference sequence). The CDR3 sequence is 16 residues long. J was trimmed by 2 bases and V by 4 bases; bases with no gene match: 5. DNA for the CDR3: TGTGCCAGCAGCTCCGGGGACAGGGGGCGAAACACTGAAGCTTTCTTT. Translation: CASSSGDRGRNTEAFF.

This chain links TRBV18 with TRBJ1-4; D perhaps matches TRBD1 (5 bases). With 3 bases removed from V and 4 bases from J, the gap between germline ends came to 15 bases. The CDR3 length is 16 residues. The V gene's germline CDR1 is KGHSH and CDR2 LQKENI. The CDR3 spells CASSPKLPGFNEKLFF. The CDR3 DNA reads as TGTGCCAGCTCACCTAAGCTTCCAGGGTTTAATGAAAAACTGTTTTTT.

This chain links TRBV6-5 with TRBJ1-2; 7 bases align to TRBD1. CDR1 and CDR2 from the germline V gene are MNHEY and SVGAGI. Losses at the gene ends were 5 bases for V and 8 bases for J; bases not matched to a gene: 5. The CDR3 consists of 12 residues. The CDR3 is CASSRQGWGYTF. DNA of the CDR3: TGTGCCAGCAGTCGACAGGGATGGGGCTACACCTTC.

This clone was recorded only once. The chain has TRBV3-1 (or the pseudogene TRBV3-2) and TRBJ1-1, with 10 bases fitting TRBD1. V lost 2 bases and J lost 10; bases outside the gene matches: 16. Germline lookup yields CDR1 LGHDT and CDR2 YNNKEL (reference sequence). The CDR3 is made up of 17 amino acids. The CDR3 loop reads CASSQTGTGAGGRRAFF. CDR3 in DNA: TGTGCCAGCAGCCAAACCGGGACAGGGGCCGGAGGGAGACGAGCTTTCTTT.